Listed below are T cell receptor beta chains from one sample, sequenced in a study of technical replicates of blood from several donors. Libraries were prepared by immunoSEQ multiplex PCR; TCRdb keeps only in-frame clonotypes and omits some of them. The sample includes 80,000 to 95,000 clones, about 91% of them seen just once. The specimen sequenced was T cells isolated from PBMCs. Receptors originate from a human donor in good health. Each CDR3 is given with its conserved first and last residue. A D gene is named only where the DNA matches it firmly. For some rows the clone size is stated as once, few or many, or as a class when expanded; others skip it.

>TRBJ2-7|.|TRBV4-2|.
TGTGCCAGCAGCCAAAGAGTTGGCTACGAGCAGTACTTC
CASSQRVGYEQYF
>TRBJ2-7|.|TRBV9|.
TGTGCCAGCAGCGTAGAGCCAGCGGCCCACTACGAGCAGTACTTC
CASSVEPAAHYEQYF
>TRBJ1-5|.|TRBV6-1|.
TGTGCCAGCAGTGCACCGCGGGAGGGGGTGAGGCCCCAGCATTTT
CASSAPREGVRPQHF
>TRBJ1-1|TRBD1|TRBV29-1|.
TGCAGCGCAGGGGGGAGGAACACTGAAGCTTTCTTT
CSAGGRNTEAFF
>TRBJ1-2|.|TRBV12-5|.
TGTGCTAGTGGTTTGGCTCTCAGGGAATCAACTAATGGCTACACCTTC
CASGLALRESTNGYTF
>TRBJ2-1|.|TRBV6-5|.
TGTGCCAGCAGGCAAGGAGGGCCAAATGAGCAGTTCTTC
CASRQGGPNEQFF
>TRBJ1-2|.|TRBV29-1|.
TGCAGCGTTGAGGACCTTTTAGGGGAACCTTATGGCTACACCTTC
CSVEDLLGEPYGYTF
>TRBJ1-2|TRBD1|TRBV6-1|.
TGTGCCAGCAGTACGGGACAGGGGTTTAACTATGGCTACACCTTC
CASSTGQGFNYGYTF
>TRBJ2-2|TRBD1|TRBV11-2|.
TGTGCCAGCAGCTTAAGTGCGGCGACAGGGGGTTACACCGGGGAGCTGTTTTTT
CASSLSAATGGYTGELFF
>TRBJ2-2|TRBD2|TRBV7-3|.
TGTGCCAGCAGCCCTCCCCGCGGGGGGGCCGTCTCCGGGGAGCTGTTTTTT
CASSPPRGGAVSGELFF
>TRBJ1-2|.|TRBV30|.
TGTGCCTGCAAACCACAGGGTAGGACGGGCTACACCTTC
CACKPQGRTGYTF
>TRBJ1-1|.|TRBV13|few
TGTGCCAGCAGCTCTTCCGGGGGTTTCGGGACTGAAGCTTTCTTT
CASSSSGGFGTEAFF
>TRBJ2-7|TRBD2|TRBV10-3|.
TGTGCCGTACGGACTAGCAGGAACTACGAGCAGTACTTC
CAVRTSRNYEQYF
>TRBJ2-3|TRBD1|TRBV5-1|.
TGCGCCAGCAGCCCGGACAGGGGGCTTACAGATACGCAGTATTTT
CASSPDRGLTDTQYF
>TRBJ1-1|.|TRBV14|.
TGTGCCAGCAGCCAAGATCCTCCAGAAAAGAACACTGAAGCTTTCTTT
CASSQDPPEKNTEAFF
>TRBJ1-3|.|TRBV4-1|.
TGCGCCAGCAGCCAAGGGGTCGGGGGGGTCCTGTCCTCCAACACCATATATTTT
CASSQGVGGVLSSNTIYF
>TRBJ2-7|.|TRBV2|.
TGTGCCAGCAGACTCCGCCCGATCTACGAGCAGTACTTC
CASRLRPIYEQYF
>TRBJ1-5|.|TRBV19|.
TGTGCCAGTAGTATCAGGGCCGCATATAGCAATCAGCCCCAGCATTTT
CASSIRAAYSNQPQHF
>TRBJ2-7|TRBD1|TRBV5-6|.
TGTGCCAGCAGCCCCTTGGGACAGGGGACCTCCTACGAGCAGTACTTC
CASSPLGQGTSYEQYF
>TRBJ2-3|TRBD2|TRBV4-2|.
TGTGCCAGCAGCCAAGATTTTCTAGCGGGAGGGCCAGGAGATACGCAGTATTTT
CASSQDFLAGGPGDTQYF
>TRBJ2-2|TRBD1|TRBV6-1|.
TGTGCCAGCAGTGCAGGAGACAGGGACACCGGGGAGCTGTTTTTT
CASSAGDRDTGELFF
>TRBJ2-1|.|TRBV5-1|.
TGCGCCAGCAGCTTGGCAGCCCTGGGAGGTGAGCAGTTCTTC
CASSLAALGGEQFF
>TRBJ1-1|TRBD1|TRBV13|.
TGTGCCAGCAGCCATGGCCGACAGGGGAGCACTGAAGCTTTCTTT
CASSHGRQGSTEAFF
>TRBJ2-6|.|TRBV5-4|.
TGTGCCACCACCCCAGGGACAGGGGCCAACGTCCTGACTTTC
CATTPGTGANVLTF
>TRBJ2-6|.|TRBV6-5|.
TGTGCCAGCGGCGGGAACTCTGGGGCCAACGTCCTGACTTTC
CASGGNSGANVLTF
>TRBJ2-1|.|TRBV7-3|.
TGTGCCAGCAGCCTCCTAGGTAGCTCCTACAATGAGCAGTTCTTC
CASSLLGSSYNEQFF
>TRBJ2-7|TRBD2|TRBV7-9|.
TGTGCCAGCAGCTCTTCCCTAGCGGGAGACAAATACGAGCAGTACTTC
CASSSSLAGDKYEQYF
>TRBJ1-2|.|TRBV29-1|.
TGCAGCGACCTAAATTTCAAAGTATCCTATGGCTACACCTTC
CSDLNFKVSYGYTF
>TRBJ2-1|TRBD1|TRBV28|.
TGTGCCAGTCGGACAGGGACGGATGAGCAGTTCTTC
CASRTGTDEQFF
>TRBJ2-5|.|TRBV27|.
TGTGCCAGCAGTTCTCCCAACAGGGCCCAAGAGACCCAGTACTTC
CASSSPNRAQETQYF
>TRBJ1-2|.|TRBV11-2|.
TGTGCCAGCAGCTGGGGCAGGGGCTATGGCTACACCTTC
CASSWGRGYGYTF
>TRBJ2-3|TRBD2|TRBV6-1|.
TGTGCCAGCAGTGAAGTCGGGGCGGGAGGCACAGATACGCAGTATTTT
CASSEVGAGGTDTQYF
>TRBJ2-3|.|TRBV21-1|.
TGTGCCAGCAGAGCGGAGGCTACAGTCATGCAAGATACGCAGTATTTT
CASRAEATVMQDTQYF
>TRBJ2-7|.|TRBV6-4|.
TGTGCCAGCACCAAATCCGGGACAAACTCCTACGAGCAGTACTTC
CASTKSGTNSYEQYF
>TRBJ2-7|TRBD1|TRBV5-1|.
TGCGCCAGCAGCTCCCCCGGGACAGGGACCTACGAGCAGTACTTC
CASSSPGTGTYEQYF
>TRBJ2-3|TRBD2|TRBV30|.
TGTGCCTGGCCGACTAGCGGGGGCCTCGATACGCAGTATTTT
CAWPTSGGLDTQYF
>TRBJ2-7|TRBD1|TRBV14|.
TGTGCCAGCAGCCAAGGGACAGGGTTTTACGAGCAGTACTTC
CASSQGTGFYEQYF
>TRBJ1-5|.|TRBV4-1|.
TGCGCCAGCAGCCCACAGTGGGGGGACGATCAGCCCCAGCATTTT
CASSPQWGDDQPQHF
>TRBJ2-1|.|TRBV5-4|.
TGTGCCAGCGGTCTTGTCCAGCGAATCTACAATGAGCAGTTCTTC
CASGLVQRIYNEQFF
>TRBJ1-4|.|TRBV11-2|.
TGTGCCAGCAGCCGTGGGGGCGTAATTGAAAAACTGTTTTTT
CASSRGGVIEKLFF
>TRBJ2-7|TRBD2|TRBV5-3|.
TGTGCCAGAAGCTTGGGGACTAGCGGGACGGGCGAGCAGTACTTC
CARSLGTSGTGEQYF
>TRBJ2-1|.|TRBV28|.
TGTGCCAGCAAGTTTGATATAGCATTTAATGAGCAGTTCTTC
CASKFDIAFNEQFF
>TRBJ2-5|.|TRBV29-1|.
TGCAGCGTTGAAAAGTCAGTCCAAGAGACCCAGTACTTC
CSVEKSVQETQYF
>TRBJ1-5|.|TRBV15|few
TGTGCCACCAGCAGAACAAATCAGCCCCAGCATTTT
CATSRTNQPQHF
>TRBJ1-1|.|TRBV2|.
TGTGCCAGCATACCAGGTGGCAGTACGTACACTGAAGCTTTCTTT
CASIPGGSTYTEAFF
>TRBJ2-5|TRBD2|TRBV4-1|.
TGCGCCAGCAGCCAAGAAGACTACCGACAGGAATTAGCGGGGGATAAGAGGCGGACCCAGTACTTC
CASSQEDYRQELAGDKRRTQYF
>TRBJ2-4|.|TRBV6-1|.
TGTGCCAGTGGGATCGTAGGGGCCGATCAGTACTTC
CASGIVGADQYF
>TRBJ1-2|TRBD1|TRBV4-1|.
TGCGCCAGCAGCCAAGCGCTAGGACAGGTCTCCGGAGGCTACACCTTC
CASSQALGQVSGGYTF
>TRBJ1-2|TRBD1|TRBV7-9|once
TGTGCCAGCAGTTTCGGGACAGGGAATGGCTACACCTTC
CASSFGTGNGYTF
>TRBJ1-5|.|TRBV28|.
TGTGCCAGCAGCCGATCTTCCGGGGAAAATCAGCCCCAGCATTTT
CASSRSSGENQPQHF
>TRBJ1-3|.|TRBV15|.
TGTGCCACCAGCCCAAACCGCAGGGTACCTGGAAACACCATATATTTT
CATSPNRRVPGNTIYF
>TRBJ1-1|.|TRBV5-8|.
TGTGCCAGCAGCTTGTATGGGAGAATCAATAATGAAGCTTTCTTT
CASSLYGRINNEAFF
>TRBJ1-3|.|TRBV6-9|.
TGTGCCAGCAGTTATTCGATCCGAGGGAACTCTGGAAACACCATATATTTT
CASSYSIRGNSGNTIYF
>TRBJ2-3|TRBD2|TRBV5-1|once
TGCGCCAGCAGCTTGTCTCTAGCGGGAGGATTCACAGATACGCAGTATTTT
CASSLSLAGGFTDTQYF
>TRBJ1-3|TRBD1|TRBV14|.
TGTGCCAGCAGCCAAAGAGACAGGGCGACTGGAAACACCATATATTTT
CASSQRDRATGNTIYF
>TRBJ2-1|TRBD2|TRBV11-3|.
TGTGCCAGCAGCTTAGGACTAGCGGCGTACTCCTCAAGGGAGTTCTTC
CASSLGLAAYSSREFF
>TRBJ1-5|.|TRBV27|.
TGTGCCAGCAGTTTAACTGGGGCAGGGTATAGCAATCAGCCCCAGCATTTT
CASSLTGAGYSNQPQHF
>TRBJ2-7|TRBD2|TRBV5-4|.
TGTGCCAGCAGCTTGGGTCTAGCGGGGGCCTACGAGCAGTACTTC
CASSLGLAGAYEQYF
>TRBJ1-3|TRBD1|TRBV9|.
TGTGCCAGCAGCGTAGCCCCCGGTACAGGGGAAGCAAACACCATATATTTT
CASSVAPGTGEANTIYF